This passage covers 20 T cell receptor beta chains from one sample sequenced in a study of beta chain features in type 1 diabetes. Investigators reverse transcribed all isolated RNA, so they sequenced expressed TCRB transcripts. Assay: immunoSEQ multiplex PCR; the TCRdb copy retains only in-frame clones and omits some. This sample has roughly 300,000 clones, with 6.5% to 10% found just once. Sequenced: central memory CD4+ T cells from blood. The receptor set was obtained from a woman aged 18-29 years in good health.

The chain recombines TRBV7-2 with TRBJ2-5, with D perhaps matching TRBD1 (6 bases). Per germline, CDR1 SGHTA and CDR2 FQGNSA. The CDR3 loop spans 14 amino acids. Between the trimmed V and J ends, which lost 1 base and 3 bases, there was a span of 9 bases. The CDR3 here is CASSLVQGKETQYF. CDR3 in DNA: TGTGCCAGCAGCTTAGTCCAGGGGAAAGAGACCCAGTACTTC.

As to this clone: In the same sample, other DNA sequences code for this CDR3. The chain has TRBV18 and TRBJ2-7, with D perhaps being TRBD1 or TRBD2 (5 bases each). This CDR3 region has 13 residues. Germline CDR1 and CDR2: KGHSH and LQKENI. V shed 6 bases and J shed 2 bases, with 11 bases lying between them. The CDR3 region has the DNA TGTGCCAGCTCCCGAGGGACGGCCTACGAGCAGTACTTC. Amino acid sequence: CASSRGTAYEQYF.

This clone was found many times. The chain combines TRBV5-4 with TRBJ2-1; 13 bases are shared with TRBD2. CDR3 length: 16 residues. The germline gives CDR1 SGHNT, CDR2 YYREEE (reference sequence). V lost 4 bases to trimming and J lost 2 bases; unmatched junction nucleotides: 3. The CDR3 spells CASSRTSGSPYNEQFF. CDR3 nucleotide sequence: TGTGCCAGCAGCCGGACTAGCGGGAGTCCCTACAATGAGCAGTTCTTC. Based on the CDR3 plus reference TRBV5-4 and TRBJ2-1, the full variable domain is ETGVTQSPTHLIKTRGQQVTLRCSSQSGHNTVSWYQQALGQGPQFIFQYYREEENGRGNFPPRFSGLQFPNYSSELNVNALELDDSALYLCASSRTSGSPYNEQFFGPGTRLTVL.

This sequence joins TRBV7-2 and TRBJ2-1, with 9 bases lining up with TRBD1. Germline lookup yields CDR1 SGHTA and CDR2 FQGNSA. This CDR3 has 16 amino acids. Trimming cost V 2 bases and J 6 bases; bases outside gene matches: 8. The CDR3 DNA sequence: TGTGCCAGCAGCTTAAGGGCGGGACAGGGAACCAATGAGCAGTTCTTC. Residues: CASSLRAGQGTNEQFF.

J is TRBJ2-5 and V is TRBV27; TRBD2 matches 7 bases. CDR3 length: 13 amino acids. Per the germline V gene, CDR1 is MNHEY and CDR2 is SMNVEV (reference sequence). With V trimmed by 1 base and J by 7 bases, 3 bases remained unmatched. Here the CDR3 reads CASSLWGGGTQYF. Written as DNA, the CDR3 is TGTGCCAGCAGTTTATGGGGCGGGGGGACCCAGTACTTC.

This clone was observed a single time. With a much larger clone just one base away, this may be a read error. Other DNA sequences of this sample code for an identical CDR3. V gene TRBV7-9 combines with J gene TRBJ1-2, with unresolved D. Trimming pared 6 bases from V and 4 bases from J, leaving 6 bases between. This CDR3 has 11 residues. Per germline, CDR1 SEHNR and CDR2 FQNEAQ (reference sequence). The CDR3 DNA follows: TGTGCCAGCAGTCCGGCCTATGGCTACACCTTC. Its translation: CASSPAYGYTF.

The rearrangement links TRBV6-1 to TRBJ2-7; D is uncertain. Germline V CDR1 and CDR2: MNHNS, SASEGT. Trimming left V 5 bases short and J 4 bases short, with 9 bases between. The CDR3 has 12 residues. The CDR3 here is CASSNQNYEQYF. Written as DNA, the CDR3 is TGTGCCAGCAGTAACCAAAATTACGAGCAGTACTTC.

The table lists this clone with a few counts. Compared with germline, one end of the junction differs, possibly owing to a read error. The chain joins TRBV13 to TRBJ2-3; D gene uncertain. The CDR3 spans 18 residues. Per germline, CDR1 PRHDT and CDR2 FYEKMQ (reference sequence). The CDR3 nucleotides read TGTGCCAGCACCTTACGTAGGCGATCGAGCCTGGTTACAGATACGCAGTATTTT. Translating it yields CASTLRRRSSLVTDTQYF.

This clone was seen a handful of times. The rearrangement joins TRBV27 to TRBJ1-5; D gene uncertain. CDR1 is MNHEY, CDR2 SMNVEV, per germline (reference sequence). Trimming stripped 7 bases from V and 3 bases from J, with 22 bases between. There are 17 residues in the CDR3. CDR3 sequence: CASTPAISWVYNQPQHF. The DNA for the CDR3 is TGTGCCAGCACTCCGGCGATCTCGTGGGTCTACAATCAGCCCCAGCATTTT.

This chain links TRBV28 with TRBJ1-1; possibly TRBD1 for D (6 bases). Germline assignment: CDR1 MDHEN and CDR2 SYDVKM. The length of the CDR3 is 14 residues. Trimming took 6 bases from V and 4 from J, leaving 15 bases between them. CDR3 bases: TGTGCCAGCAGGATAGTGGGGGCCACCACTGAAGCTTTCTTT. This codes for CASRIVGATTEAFF.

The DNA for the CDR3 is TGTGCCAGCAGTTTAGTTGATTTCGAGCAGTACTTC. Its protein product is CASSLVDFEQYF. This chain uses TRBV27 with TRBJ2-7; D uncertain. Trimming cost V 2 bases and J 6 bases, with 8 bases left between them. This CDR3 is built from 12 residues. Germline V gives CDR1 MNHEY, CDR2 SMNVEV (reference sequence).

Only a few counts were recorded for this clone. The rearrangement links TRBV4-2 to TRBJ2-2; unclear D gene. The CDR3 length is 17 residues. Looked up from germline, CDR1 is LGHNA and CDR2 is YNFKEQ. Trimming removed 2 bases at V and 0 bases at J, with 13 bases between. This chain's CDR3 is CASSQSSGGANTGELFF. The CDR3 region has the DNA TGTGCCAGCAGCCAATCGTCGGGCGGTGCGAACACCGGGGAGCTGTTTTTT.

This clone was seen only a few times. This sequence joins TRBV10-3 and TRBJ2-5; 7 bases fit TRBD2. Germline values: CDR1 ENHRY, CDR2 SYGVKD. This CDR3 is 16 amino acids long. The junction had 7 bases not matched to a gene; V was cut back by 2 bases and J by 1 base. CDR3 nucleotides: TGTGCCATCAGTGAGGGGTTGTCGGGAGGCCAAGAGACCCAGTACTTC. This gives the protein CAISEGLSGGQETQYF.

This clone showed up just a few times. The chain links TRBV29-1 to TRBJ2-2, with D perhaps TRBD1 (6 bases). V shed 4 bases and J shed 6 bases, with 15 bases lying between them. Germline-derived CDR1 and CDR2 are SQVTM and ANQGSEA. The CDR3 length is 14 residues. CDR3 in amino acids: CSVARTEAAGELFF. Here the CDR3 DNA reads TGCAGCGTTGCCCGGACAGAGGCGGCCGGGGAGCTGTTTTTT.

This clone occurred a few times. A single base is all that separates this from a far larger clone, so a read error is likely. The CDR3 loop reads CASSFVGTMNTEAFF. For the CDR3, the DNA is TGTGCCAGCAGCTTTGTGGGGACAATGAACACTGAAGCTTTCTTT. The J gene is TRBJ1-1, the V gene TRBV5-4; weak D call: TRBD1 (6 bases). The germline V gene encodes CDR1 SGHNT and CDR2 YYREEE (reference sequence). The CDR3 loop spans 15 amino acids. V was cut by 2 bases and J by 0 bases, with 11 bases left in between.

This clone was counted only a few times. The genes are TRBV7-2 and TRBJ2-7; no clear D. The CDR3 has 12 amino acids. Germline CDR1 reads SGHTA; CDR2 reads FQGNSA. V lost 3 bases, J lost 4 bases, and 7 bases lay in between. DNA for the CDR3: TGTGCCAGCAGCTTTACAGCATACGAGCAGTACTTC. The encoded protein is CASSFTAYEQYF.

In the case of this clone: A clone one base away is much larger, so this may be a read error. J is TRBJ2-7 and V is TRBV7-2; a possible D gene is TRBD2 (5 bases). Germline loops: CDR1 SGHTA, CDR2 FQGNSA. V was pared by 3 bases and J by 6 bases, with 6 bases between. CDR3 length equals 11 residues. CDR3 DNA sequence: TGTGCCAGCAGCTTGCGGGTCGAGCAGTACTTC. This encodes CASSLRVEQYF.

This clone came up a few times. The chain joins TRBV7-2 to TRBJ2-3; no clear D gene. CDR3 length: 16 residues. Germline CDR1 and CDR2: SGHTA and FQGNSA. V dropped 3 bases and J dropped 6 bases, with 19 bases sitting between them. As DNA, the CDR3 is TGTGCCAGCAGCTTTTCCCCGGGCCAGAGGCGCGATACGCAGTATTTT. It translates to CASSFSPGQRRDTQYF.

This clone was observed many times. V gene TRBV11-2 combines with J gene TRBJ2-3; unclear D gene. The CDR3 consists of 16 residues. The V and J ends lost 1 base and 2 bases respectively, with 13 bases between them. Germline V gene data show CDR1 as SGHAT and CDR2 as FQNNGV. This CDR3 reads CASSLGAVEITDTQYF. For the CDR3, the DNA is TGTGCCAGCAGCTTAGGGGCGGTAGAGATCACAGATACGCAGTATTTT.

This clone was seen a few times. The rearrangement joins TRBV18 to TRBJ2-1; D is perhaps TRBD1 or TRBD2 (5 bases each). This CDR3 has 13 residues. With 6 bases removed from V and 5 bases from J, the gap between germline ends came to 11 bases. Germline assignment: CDR1 KGHSH and CDR2 LQKENI. Written as DNA, the CDR3 is TGTGCCAGCTCCTGGGGACGGAACAATGAGCAGTTCTTC. It is translated as CASSWGRNNEQFF.